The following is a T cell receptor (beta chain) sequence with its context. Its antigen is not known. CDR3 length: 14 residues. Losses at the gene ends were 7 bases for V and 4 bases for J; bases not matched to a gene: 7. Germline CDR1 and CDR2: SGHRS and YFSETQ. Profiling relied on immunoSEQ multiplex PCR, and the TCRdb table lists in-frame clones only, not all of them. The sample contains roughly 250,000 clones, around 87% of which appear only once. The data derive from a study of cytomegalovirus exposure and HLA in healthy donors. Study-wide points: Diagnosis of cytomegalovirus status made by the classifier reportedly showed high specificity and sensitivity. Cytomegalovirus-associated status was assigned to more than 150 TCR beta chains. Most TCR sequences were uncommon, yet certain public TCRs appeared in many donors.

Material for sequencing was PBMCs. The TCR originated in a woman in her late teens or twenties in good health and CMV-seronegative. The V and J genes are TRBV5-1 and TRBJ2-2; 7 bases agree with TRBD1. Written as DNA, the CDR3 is TGCGCCAGCTACAGGGGCGAGTCCACCGGGGAGCTGTTTTTT. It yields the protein CASYRGESTGELFF.